A single sample is the source of the 4 T cell receptor beta chains below, sequenced in a study of shared clonotypes between healthy human individuals. Generated by immunoSEQ multiplex PCR, the TCRdb table keeps only in-frame clones and is missing some. The sample holds roughly 2.4 million clones; approximately 96% are singletons and the top ten take around 0.13%. Sequenced sample: naive CD4+ T cells sorted from blood. Subset described: CD45RA+ positively selected. These receptor sequences come from a man between 18 and 35 years old in good health.

V gene TRBV10-3 combines with J gene TRBJ2-7; 8 positions match TRBD2. The V gene's germline CDR1 is ENHRY and CDR2 SYGVKD. The CDR3 consists of 15 residues. The ends lost 2 bases at V and 4 bases at J; junction bases unmatched: 7. This CDR3 is CAISETGGAGYEQYF. DNA for the CDR3: TGTGCCATCAGTGAGACCGGGGGGGCGGGGTACGAGCAGTACTTC.

Comments on this clone: Different DNA sequences within this sample yield the same CDR3. This chain uses TRBV27 with TRBJ2-7; D possibly corresponds to TRBD1 (6 bases). From germline, CDR1 is MNHEY and CDR2 SMNVEV (reference sequence). With 6 bases removed from V and 3 bases from J, the gap between germline ends came to 12 bases. The CDR3 consists of 13 residues. CDR3 region: CASSSRGGYEQYF. The CDR3 bases are TGTGCCAGCAGCTCCCGAGGGGGCTACGAGCAGTACTTC.

This rearrangement joins TRBV30 to TRBJ2-7, with 10 bases aligning to TRBD2. The CDR3 covers 20 residues. CDR1 is GTSNPN and CDR2 is SVGIG in the germline V gene (reference sequence). V dropped 3 bases and J dropped 0; count of bases not matched to a gene: 20. The CDR3, as DNA: TGTGCCTGGAGAGCCCTAGCGGGAGAGACCCTATCGCCGGGCTCCTACGAGCAGTACTTC. Translating it yields CAWRALAGETLSPGSYEQYF.

The chain has TRBV30 and TRBJ2-5; TRBD2 matches at 14 bases. CDR1 and CDR2 from the germline V gene are GTSNPN and SVGIG (reference sequence). The trim removed 0 bases at V and 2 bases at J, leaving 5 bases unmatched. The CDR3 runs to 17 residues. CDR3 sequence: CAWSVQRLAGGQETQYF. The CDR3 coding sequence is TGTGCCTGGAGTGTACAAAGACTAGCGGGGGGGCAAGAGACCCAGTACTTC.